The present T cell receptor beta chain was sequenced within a study of shared clonotypes between healthy human individuals. There were only Caucasian adults among the donors, and all lived in Nashville, Tennessee. TCRdb's table, derived via immunoSEQ multiplex PCR, lists solely in-frame clones and lacks some. This sample has around 940,000 clones, with over 60% found just once. This clone was seen only a few times. This sequence originates from a man younger than 35 in good health. Sample: memory CD4+ T cells sorted from blood. Subset of the sample: CD45RA-negative fraction.

The CDR3 sequence: CASSTRTGGNSPLHF. The DNA of the CDR3 is TGTGCCAGTAGTACCAGGACAGGTGGTAATTCACCCCTCCACTTT. This sequence joins TRBV19 and TRBJ1-6; 7 bases align to TRBD1. The CDR3 loop spans 15 amino acids. Germline V CDR1 and CDR2: LNHDA, SQIVND (reference sequence). J was trimmed by 6 bases and V by 4 bases; bases with no gene match: 6. Looking up the rest from reference TRBV19 and TRBJ1-6 gives the full variable domain: DGGITQSPKYLFRKEGQNVTLSCEQNLNHDAMYWYRQDPGQGLRLIYYSQIVNDFQKGDIAEGYSVSREKKESFPLTVTSAQKNPTAFYLCASSTRTGGNSPLHFGNGTRLTVT.